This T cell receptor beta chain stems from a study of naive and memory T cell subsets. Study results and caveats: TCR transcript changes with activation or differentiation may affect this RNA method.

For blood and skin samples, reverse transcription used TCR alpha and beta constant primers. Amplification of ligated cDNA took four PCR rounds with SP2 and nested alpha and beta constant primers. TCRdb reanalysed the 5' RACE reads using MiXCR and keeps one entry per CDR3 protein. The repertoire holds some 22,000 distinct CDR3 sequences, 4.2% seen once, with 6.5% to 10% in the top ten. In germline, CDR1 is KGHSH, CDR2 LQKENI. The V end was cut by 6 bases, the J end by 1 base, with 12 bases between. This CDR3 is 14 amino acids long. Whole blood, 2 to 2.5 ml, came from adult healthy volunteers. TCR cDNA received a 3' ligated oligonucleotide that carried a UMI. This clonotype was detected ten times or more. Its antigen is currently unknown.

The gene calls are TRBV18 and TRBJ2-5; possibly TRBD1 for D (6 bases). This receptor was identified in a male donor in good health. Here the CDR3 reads CASSLLDSQETQYF. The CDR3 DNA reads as TGTGCCAGCTCCCTACTGGACAGCCAAGAGACCCAGTACTTC.